The next 8 T cell receptor beta chains were all read from a single sample in a study of monozygotic twins with inflammatory bowel disease. One entry per CDR3 protein, without DNA, is what TCRdb gives after re-calling the 5' RACE reads. This sample's table reports under 200,000 distinct CDR3 sequences. Sample: blood. The receptors come from a human donor with ulcerative colitis or Crohn's disease, or a healthy co-twin of an affected twin (not recorded which).

The V and J genes are TRBV30 and TRBJ2-7. CDR1 is GTSNPN, CDR2 SVGIG, per germline (reference sequence). This CDR3 comprises 14 residues. The CDR3 loop reads CAWSAHTYPYEQYF. Together with reference TRBV30 and TRBJ2-7, the CDR3 gives the full variable domain: SQTIHQWPATLVQPVGSPLSLECTVEGTSNPNLYWYRQAAGRGLQLLFYSVGIGQISSEVPQNLSASRPQDRQFILSSKKLLLSDSGFYLCAWSAHTYPYEQYFGPGTRLTVT.

The chain employs TRBV28 and TRBJ2-4; lacking DNA, the TRBD2 call made by TCRdb goes unchecked. The CDR3 loop spans 15 amino acids. CDR1 MDHEN and CDR2 SYDVKM come from the germline V gene. The CDR3: CASSLREVTKNIQYF.

V usage is TRBV6-5 and J usage is TRBJ2-2; TCRdb returns TRBD2, unconfirmable since there is no DNA. This CDR3 has 15 amino acids. The germline gives CDR1 MNHEY, CDR2 SVGAGI. The CDR3: CASSYSGLDTGELFF.

The V call is TRBV27, the J call TRBJ1-5; with no DNA, the TCRdb D assignment of TRBD1 cannot be verified. The CDR3 consists of 17 residues. Germline CDR1 MNHEY, CDR2 SMNVEV (reference sequence). CDR3 residues: CASSLGTGAIRDQPQHF.

The chain combines TRBV29-1 with TRBJ2-1; TCRdb reports TRBD2, a call that lacks DNA to check it against. Looked up from germline, CDR1 is SQVTM and CDR2 is ANQGSEA. The CDR3 sequence is 13 residues long. CDR3 in amino acids: CSVKLAGPNEQFF.

The V and J genes are TRBV11-1 and TRBJ2-7; checking the TCRdb D call of TRBD1 is not possible without DNA. The CDR3 extends over 14 amino acids. Germline CDR1 and CDR2: SGHAT and FQDESV (reference sequence). The CDR3 protein is CASSLGQGPREQYF. The variable domain in full, with the rest retrieved from reference TRBV11-1 and TRBJ2-7, is EAEVAQSPRYKITEKSQAVAFWCDPISGHATLYWYRQILGQGPELLVQFQDESVVDDSQLPKDRFSAERLKGVDSTLKIQPAELGDSAMYLCASSLGQGPREQYFGPGTRLTVT.

V gene TRBV4-1 combines with J gene TRBJ2-1; checking the TCRdb D call of TRBD1 is not possible without DNA. Germline loops: CDR1 MGHRA, CDR2 YSYEKL. This CDR3 region has 18 residues. CDR3 protein: CASSQAPDRADSYNEQFF.

The rearrangement joins TRBV28 to TRBJ1-2; TCRdb designates TRBD1, a call that cannot be tested without DNA. Germline lookup yields CDR1 MDHEN and CDR2 SYDVKM. This CDR3 has 13 residues. CDR3 loop: CASRVTGYAGYTF.